This T cell receptor beta chain was captured in a study of post-analysis software for immune sequencing data (dated by TCRdb to between 2014 and 2017). For the wider study: Recorded disease courses included relapsing-remitting, secondary progressive and progressive-relapsing multiple sclerosis, with some patients lacking subtype annotation. The patient repertoires were compared against more than 10 previously published healthy control repertoires obtained from donors aged roughly 6 to 26 years. A subset of samples was prepared in parallel using single-end sample barcoding, then pooled and co-amplified after Illumina adapter ligation.

The germline V gene (reference sequence) specifies MNHEY as CDR1 and SMNVEV as CDR2. Between the V and J ends, shortened by 5 bases and 0 bases respectively, the junction contains 14 bases. Including the terminal cysteine and phenylalanine, the CDR3 comprises 15 residues. This entry keeps only the CDR3 DNA: 45 bases, framed from base 1. To demonstrate the VDJtools post-analysis software, the study profiled TCR beta repertoires from the peripheral blood of 13 young patients with multiple sclerosis. The multiple sclerosis patients were children and adolescents ranging in age from roughly 6 to 16 years. Library generation was performed with PCR. Sequenced on an Illumina HiSeq 2500. Unique molecular identifiers were incorporated into TCR beta cDNA libraries to reduce PCR and sequencing biases. Every 1 to 10 million input T cells yielded around 500,000 cDNA molecules, meaning each molecule approximated one T cell. Patient libraries were prepared and sequenced with the same protocol used for the earlier healthy control dataset. Samples belonging to the same batch were prepared together, multiplexed and sequenced on a shared HiSeq lane. On the authors' methods: MIGEC handled the raw barcoded reads, throwing out single-read molecular identifier groups before consensus assembly and CDR3 extraction. Clonotype tables were post-analysed with VDJtools, and diversity was normalized by down-sampling all datasets to the smallest sample size. Repertoire overlap clustering matched CDR3 amino acid but not nucleotide sequences to correct batch-related cross-sample contamination. TCRdb cleaned the public reads at Q25 with fastp, built clones with MiXCR and kept in-frame beta chains. For every CDR3 protein sequence, its rows merge into one entry that carries the most common genes and DNA. TCRdb assigned the V and J calls; the authors' analysis was not used. The sample table shows 750,000 to 950,000 distinct CDR3 sequences, and 35% to 55% are seen once. Roughly 5.2% of the sample is taken by the ten largest.

Comments on this clonotype: Its antigen remains unidentified. No quality values exist for individual bases; no much larger clone is one base distant.

What the work shows at the level of the full study, not this receptor alone: Significantly higher frequencies in patients than in controls were found for several TRBV segments, including TRBV5-6, TRBV5-1 and TRBV20-1. Normalized Chao1 diversity was significantly lower in multiple sclerosis patients than controls, suggesting substantial peripheral T-cell clonal expansion. Direct clustering with F measure showed strong co-clustering of samples prepared in the same batch, prompting a batch-effect correction. The multiple sclerosis patient group was slightly younger than the control group.

Source material: blood. This chain joins TRBV27 to TRBJ2-7, and TRBD2 may be the D gene, going by 6 matching bases. The receptor's source is a girl under 18 with multiple sclerosis. The bases are TGTGCCAGCAGTCCGACCGGAGGGGTCTCCTACGAGCAGTACTTC. Translated, it reads CASSPTGGVSYEQYF.